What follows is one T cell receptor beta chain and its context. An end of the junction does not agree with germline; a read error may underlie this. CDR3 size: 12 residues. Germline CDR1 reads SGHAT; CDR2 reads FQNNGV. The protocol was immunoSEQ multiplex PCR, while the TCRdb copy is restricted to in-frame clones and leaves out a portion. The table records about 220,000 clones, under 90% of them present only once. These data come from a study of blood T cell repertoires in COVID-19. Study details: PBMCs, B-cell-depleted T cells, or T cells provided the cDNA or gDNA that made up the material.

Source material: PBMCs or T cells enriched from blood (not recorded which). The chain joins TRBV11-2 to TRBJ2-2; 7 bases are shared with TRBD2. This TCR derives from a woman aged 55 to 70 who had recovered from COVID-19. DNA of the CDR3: TGTGCCAGCAGCCCCACCGTGCGGGAGCTGTTATTT. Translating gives CASSPTVRELLF.